This T cell receptor (beta chain) came from a study of vaccination effects on CD4 cells after COVID-19. Clones were sequenced by immunoSEQ multiplex PCR, and TCRdb holds only the in-frame ones, with some missing. The sample has about 35,000 clones; around 80% are singletons. Of note for this clone: What it binds is not known.

ViraFEST assay sequencing came after antigen-specific CD4+ T cells were expanded with viral peptide pools. Subsequent to roughly 10 days of culture, CD4+ T cells were isolated. All participants had two doses of either the BNT162b2 or mRNA-1273 vaccine. Peptides at about 10 ug/ml and IL-2 at 9 to 10 IU/ml were added to a few million PBMC per well. Trimming cost V 4 bases and J 1 base, with 4 bases left between them. This CDR3 is built from 11 residues. CDR1 and CDR2 from the germline V gene are SQVTM and ANQGSEA. The sequencing used CD4+ T cells from PBMCs cultured with HCoV-NL63 spike peptides, collected after COVID-19 vaccination. V is TRBV29-1 and J is TRBJ1-1; unclear D gene. This receptor was obtained from a human donor who received a COVID-19 vaccine. Some clones in this sample may be carry-over from other donors' samples. Here the CDR3 reads CSVVRNTEAFF. DNA of the CDR3: TGCAGCGTTGTACGGAACACTGAAGCTTTCTTT.